The rows below give T cell receptor beta chains drawn from one sample of a study of cytomegalovirus exposure and HLA in healthy donors. Sequencing used immunoSEQ multiplex PCR; TCRdb keeps in-frame clones, though not all of them. The data hold 140,000 or so clones, with about 64% observed a single time. The sample was PBMCs. The receptors were gathered from a man aged 55 to 70 in good health and CMV-seronegative. CDR3s include the opening cysteine and the closing phenylalanine or tryptophan. Each record gives: CDR3 length, clone size, J gene, V gene, D gene, CDR3 protein, CDR3 DNA. D genes are given only for firm matches. Size values are once, few and many counts, or a class for expanded clones, and some rows have none.

CDR3 length: 16; clone size: -; J gene: TRBJ2-7; V gene: TRBV5-6; D gene: TRBD2; CDR3 protein: CASIGTSGRSNYEQYF; CDR3 DNA: TGTGCCAGCATCGGGACTAGCGGGAGATCGAACTACGAGCAGTACTTC
CDR3 length: 17; clone size: -; J gene: TRBJ2-1; V gene: TRBV7-9; D gene: TRBD2; CDR3 protein: CASSLGIAGDFYNEQFF; CDR3 DNA: TGTGCCAGCAGCTTGGGGATAGCGGGAGATTTCTACAATGAGCAGTTCTTC
CDR3 length: 15; clone size: once; J gene: TRBJ1-3; V gene: TRBV11-2; D gene: -; CDR3 protein: CASSRDTYSGNTIYF; CDR3 DNA: TGTGCCAGCAGCCGGGACACCTACTCTGGAAACACCATATATTTT
CDR3 length: 13; clone size: -; J gene: TRBJ2-5; V gene: TRBV5-1; D gene: -; CDR3 protein: CASSLDREETQYF; CDR3 DNA: TGCGCCAGCAGCTTGGACAGGGAAGAGACCCAGTACTTC
CDR3 length: 14; clone size: -; J gene: TRBJ2-7; V gene: TRBV5-1; D gene: TRBD2; CDR3 protein: CASSLSGSPHEQYF; CDR3 DNA: TGCGCCAGCAGCTTAAGCGGGAGCCCCCACGAGCAGTACTTC
CDR3 length: 14; clone size: -; J gene: TRBJ2-1; V gene: TRBV28; D gene: TRBD2; CDR3 protein: CASNGGRANNEQFF; CDR3 DNA: TGTGCCAGCAATGGGGGGAGGGCAAACAATGAGCAGTTCTTC
CDR3 length: 15; clone size: many; J gene: TRBJ2-3; V gene: TRBV5-1; D gene: -; CDR3 protein: CASSLDGLAQDTQYF; CDR3 DNA: TGCGCCAGCAGCTTGGATGGGTTAGCCCAAGATACGCAGTATTTT
CDR3 length: 14; clone size: -; J gene: TRBJ1-2; V gene: TRBV5-1; D gene: -; CDR3 protein: CASSLADSYYGYTF; CDR3 DNA: TGCGCCAGCAGCTTGGCTGACAGCTACTATGGCTACACCTTC
CDR3 length: 13; clone size: few; J gene: TRBJ2-7; V gene: TRBV6-6; D gene: TRBD2; CDR3 protein: CASSYSGSYEQYF; CDR3 DNA: TGTGCCAGCAGTTATAGCGGGTCCTACGAGCAGTACTTC
CDR3 length: 15; clone size: -; J gene: TRBJ2-7; V gene: TRBV6-5; D gene: TRBD1; CDR3 protein: CASSYSTGNAYEQYF; CDR3 DNA: TGTGCCAGCAGTTACTCGACAGGGAATGCCTACGAGCAGTACTTC
CDR3 length: 14; clone size: -; J gene: TRBJ2-5; V gene: TRBV5-4; D gene: -; CDR3 protein: CASSLAGGDETQYF; CDR3 DNA: TGTGCCAGCAGCTTGGCTGGGGGCGATGAGACCCAGTACTTC
CDR3 length: 13; clone size: -; J gene: TRBJ2-3; V gene: TRBV29-1; D gene: -; CDR3 protein: CSVEGPGTDTQYF; CDR3 DNA: TGCAGCGTTGAAGGTCCGGGCACAGATACGCAGTATTTT
CDR3 length: 17; clone size: -; J gene: TRBJ2-3; V gene: TRBV7-2; D gene: -; CDR3 protein: CASSLATTGWGTDTQYF; CDR3 DNA: TGTGCCAGCAGCTTAGCCACGACAGGCTGGGGCACAGATACGCAGTATTTT
CDR3 length: 15; clone size: -; J gene: TRBJ2-4; V gene: TRBV7-9; D gene: -; CDR3 protein: CASSLGGRVENIQYF; CDR3 DNA: TGTGCCAGCAGCTTAGGAGGGAGAGTCGAAAACATTCAGTACTTC
CDR3 length: 15; clone size: -; J gene: TRBJ1-1; V gene: TRBV5-6; D gene: TRBD1; CDR3 protein: CASSWGDRGGTEAFF; CDR3 DNA: TGTGCCAGCAGCTGGGGGGACAGGGGGGGGACTGAAGCTTTCTTT
CDR3 length: 14; clone size: once; J gene: TRBJ1-1; V gene: TRBV29-1; D gene: -; CDR3 protein: CSVCRGPADTEAFF; CDR3 DNA: TGCAGCGTTTGCAGGGGCCCCGCGGACACTGAAGCTTTCTTT
CDR3 length: 14; clone size: -; J gene: TRBJ2-7; V gene: TRBV5-1; D gene: -; CDR3 protein: CASSLQGSSYEQYF; CDR3 DNA: TGCGCCAGCAGCTTACAGGGTTCTTCCTACGAGCAGTACTTC
CDR3 length: 13; clone size: -; J gene: TRBJ1-3; V gene: TRBV6-5; D gene: -; CDR3 protein: CASSYSPGNTIYF; CDR3 DNA: TGTGCCAGCAGTTACTCTCCAGGAAACACCATATATTTT
CDR3 length: 14; clone size: -; J gene: TRBJ1-1; V gene: TRBV5-6; D gene: TRBD1; CDR3 protein: CASRQGTANTEAFF; CDR3 DNA: TGTGCCAGCAGACAGGGGACGGCAAACACTGAAGCTTTCTTT
CDR3 length: 14; clone size: -; J gene: TRBJ1-5; V gene: TRBV18; D gene: -; CDR3 protein: CASSPVNRDQPQHF; CDR3 DNA: TGTGCCAGCTCACCAGTTAATCGGGATCAGCCCCAGCATTTT
CDR3 length: 15; clone size: -; J gene: TRBJ1-1; V gene: TRBV5-1; D gene: -; CDR3 protein: CASSLGGPAGGEAFF; CDR3 DNA: TGCGCCAGCAGCTTGGGGGGGCCCGCGGGAGGTGAAGCTTTCTTT
CDR3 length: 18; clone size: few; J gene: TRBJ2-6; V gene: TRBV7-3; D gene: TRBD2; CDR3 protein: CASSSRLAGGSGANVLTF; CDR3 DNA: TGTGCCAGCAGCTCCCGACTAGCGGGAGGCTCTGGGGCCAACGTCCTGACTTTC
CDR3 length: 19; clone size: -; J gene: TRBJ1-1; V gene: TRBV5-4; D gene: TRBD1; CDR3 protein: CASSPGMDRVEPWDTEAFF; CDR3 DNA: TGTGCCAGCAGCCCTGGGATGGACAGGGTTGAACCTTGGGACACTGAAGCTTTCTTT
CDR3 length: 18; clone size: -; J gene: TRBJ2-1; V gene: TRBV28; D gene: TRBD2; CDR3 protein: CASSTYQGLAGLYNEQFF; CDR3 DNA: TGTGCCAGCAGTACTTATCAGGGACTAGCGGGACTGTACAATGAGCAGTTCTTC
CDR3 length: 14; clone size: few; J gene: TRBJ2-7; V gene: TRBV4-3; D gene: TRBD1; CDR3 protein: CASSPRTGVYEQYF; CDR3 DNA: TGCGCCAGCAGCCCGCGGACAGGGGTCTACGAGCAGTACTTC
CDR3 length: 14; clone size: -; J gene: TRBJ1-5; V gene: TRBV9; D gene: -; CDR3 protein: CASSGALPWQPQHF; CDR3 DNA: TGTGCCAGCAGCGGGGCCCTCCCCTGGCAGCCCCAGCATTTT
CDR3 length: 15; clone size: -; J gene: TRBJ2-1; V gene: TRBV7-8; D gene: TRBD1; CDR3 protein: CASSQDRGRFNEQFF; CDR3 DNA: TGTGCCAGCAGCCAGGACAGGGGGCGTTTTAATGAGCAGTTCTTC
CDR3 length: 14; clone size: -; J gene: TRBJ1-1; V gene: TRBV30; D gene: -; CDR3 protein: CAWSVPPLGEKAFF; CDR3 DNA: TGTGCCTGGAGTGTACCCCCCTTGGGAGAGAAAGCTTTCTTT
CDR3 length: 15; clone size: -; J gene: TRBJ2-4; V gene: TRBV19; D gene: TRBD2; CDR3 protein: CASSISSGRADIQYF; CDR3 DNA: TGTGCCAGTAGTATCTCTAGCGGGAGGGCCGACATTCAGTACTTC
CDR3 length: 16; clone size: few; J gene: TRBJ1-4; V gene: TRBV5-1; D gene: -; CDR3 protein: CASSLAGQSTNEKLFF; CDR3 DNA: TGCGCCAGCAGCTTGGCCGGACAGTCAACTAATGAAAAACTGTTTTTT
CDR3 length: 13; clone size: -; J gene: TRBJ1-1; V gene: TRBV28; D gene: -; CDR3 protein: CASRPTANTEAFF; CDR3 DNA: TGTGCCAGCAGACCGACAGCGAACACTGAAGCTTTCTTT
CDR3 length: 15; clone size: few; J gene: TRBJ1-2; V gene: TRBV6-5; D gene: -; CDR3 protein: CASSYSFPGGWGYTF; CDR3 DNA: TGTGCCAGCAGTTACTCCTTCCCCGGCGGATGGGGCTACACCTTC
CDR3 length: 13; clone size: -; J gene: TRBJ2-7; V gene: TRBV28; D gene: -; CDR3 protein: CASGRTLGIEQYF; CDR3 DNA: TGTGCCAGCGGGAGGACGCTCGGCATCGAGCAGTACTTC
CDR3 length: 16; clone size: -; J gene: TRBJ2-1; V gene: TRBV11-2; D gene: -; CDR3 protein: CASSRAGTSLDNEQFF; CDR3 DNA: TGTGCCAGCAGCCGAGCCGGGACAAGCCTGGACAATGAGCAGTTCTTC
CDR3 length: 15; clone size: -; J gene: TRBJ2-2; V gene: TRBV7-9; D gene: TRBD1; CDR3 protein: CASSITGGVAGELFF; CDR3 DNA: TGTGCCAGCAGCATTACAGGGGGAGTCGCCGGGGAGCTGTTTTTT
CDR3 length: 16; clone size: -; J gene: TRBJ2-1; V gene: TRBV7-3; D gene: TRBD2; CDR3 protein: CASSPRLAGGYNEQFF; CDR3 DNA: TGTGCCAGCAGCCCCAGACTAGCGGGAGGATACAATGAGCAGTTCTTC
CDR3 length: 16; clone size: -; J gene: TRBJ1-6; V gene: TRBV28; D gene: TRBD1; CDR3 protein: CASSLGQTGNSSPLHF; CDR3 DNA: TGTGCCAGCAGTTTAGGGCAGACAGGGAATAGTTCACCCCTCCACTTT
CDR3 length: 15; clone size: -; J gene: TRBJ2-3; V gene: TRBV5-6; D gene: TRBD2; CDR3 protein: CASSSYWGGMDTQYF; CDR3 DNA: TGTGCCAGCAGTTCTTACTGGGGGGGTATGGATACGCAGTATTTT
CDR3 length: 15; clone size: few; J gene: TRBJ2-7; V gene: TRBV10-3; D gene: -; CDR3 protein: CAISESQLVSVEQYF; CDR3 DNA: TGTGCCATCAGTGAGTCGCAACTGGTTTCGGTCGAGCAGTACTTC
CDR3 length: 15; clone size: -; J gene: TRBJ2-1; V gene: TRBV7-2; D gene: TRBD2; CDR3 protein: CASSLPQSGGNEQFF; CDR3 DNA: TGTGCCAGCAGCTTACCCCAAAGCGGGGGAAATGAGCAGTTCTTC
CDR3 length: 13; clone size: -; J gene: TRBJ2-7; V gene: TRBV5-1; D gene: TRBD2; CDR3 protein: CASRPSGGGGQYF; CDR3 DNA: TGCGCCAGCAGGCCGTCGGGGGGGGGCGGGCAGTACTTC
CDR3 length: 13; clone size: -; J gene: TRBJ1-5; V gene: TRBV10-1; D gene: -; CDR3 protein: CASSQDRYQPQHF; CDR3 DNA: TGCGCCAGCAGCCAAGACAGGTATCAGCCCCAGCATTTT
CDR3 length: 13; clone size: few; J gene: TRBJ1-2; V gene: TRBV6-5; D gene: -; CDR3 protein: CASSHRTDYGYTF; CDR3 DNA: TGTGCCAGCAGCCACCGGACAGACTATGGCTACACCTTC
CDR3 length: 13; clone size: -; J gene: TRBJ2-7; V gene: TRBV30; D gene: -; CDR3 protein: CAWSGQPGDEQYF; CDR3 DNA: TGTGCCTGGAGTGGGCAACCAGGCGACGAGCAGTACTTC
CDR3 length: 19; clone size: few; J gene: TRBJ2-2; V gene: TRBV28; D gene: TRBD1; CDR3 protein: CASRVFMVSGTANTGELFF; CDR3 DNA: TGTGCCAGCAGAGTTTTTATGGTCTCCGGGACAGCCAACACCGGGGAGCTGTTTTTT
CDR3 length: 15; clone size: -; J gene: TRBJ1-1; V gene: TRBV6-6; D gene: -; CDR3 protein: CASTEPAGIRTEAFF; CDR3 DNA: TGTGCCAGCACCGAACCGGCAGGGATTCGGACTGAAGCTTTCTTT